This T cell receptor beta chain was sequenced in a study of T cells after posttransplantation cyclophosphamide. This clone has ten or more counts. The antigen remains undetermined. Cyclophosphamide on days +3 and +4 followed busulfan-fludarabine conditioning and a marrow graft. The study, taken as a whole, reports: Skin or GI-infiltrating T cells shared few TRB sequences with blood.

The CDR3 is 12 amino acids. Germline CDR1 ENHRY, CDR2 SYGVKD. Trimming shortened V by 6 bases and J by 8 bases, and 11 bases separated the two germline ends. Method: immunoSEQ multiplex PCR; TCRdb's copy keeps in-frame clones and lacks some. The table lists about 2,100 clones, no singletons, with roughly 23% in the top ten. The material sequenced was PBMCs, taken 86 days after allogeneic stem cell transplant with posttransplant cyclophosphamide. The TCR sequence derives from a female patient in her 60s who received an allogeneic stem cell transplant from a related donor and was CMV-positive. Some T cells may trace back to the graft donor. V usage is TRBV10-3 and J usage is TRBJ2-1; D not resolved. Written as DNA, the CDR3 is TGTGCCATCAGCCGCACTAATGATGAGCAGTTCTTC. It specifies CAISRTNDEQFF.